Each of the 27 T cell receptor beta chains below was sequenced from the same sample in a study of T cells in Graves' hyperthyroidism and ophthalmopathy. Researchers took RNA transcripts and amplified the TCR beta CDR3 regions from them. The HTBI primer set was used in a first-round RT-PCR of the TCR CDR3. TCRdb redid the calling of the multiplex PCR reads with MiXCR, one entry per CDR3 protein. The data hold roughly 180,000 distinct CDR3 sequences, with 15% to 20% observed a single time. Sequenced sample: blood. Receptors originate from a woman between 45 and 60 years old with Graves' hyperthyroidism.

This clonotype was observed many times. V is TRBV7-9 and J is TRBJ2-2; the D is unclear. This CDR3 spans 16 amino acids. The germline CDR1 and CDR2 sequences are SEHNR and FQNEAQ (reference sequence). V was clipped by 5 bases and J by 3 bases, with 16 bases between them. In nucleotides, the CDR3 is TGTGCCAGCAGCCCTCGACCCACTACCCACACCGGGGAGCTGTTTTTT. Translated, it gives CASSPRPTTHTGELFF.

This clonotype was recorded at least ten times. The chain employs TRBV10-1 and TRBJ2-3; weak D call: TRBD2 (7 bases). CDR1 and CDR2 (germline): WNHNN, SYGVQD (reference sequence). V was trimmed by 3 bases and J by 7 bases, leaving 14 bases between them. The CDR3 extends over 14 amino acids. The CDR3 region has the DNA TGCGCCAGCAGTGACAGGGGAGGGGAAAATACGCAGTATTTT. Translation: CASSDRGGENTQYF.

With respect to this clonotype: A much larger clone differs from this one at a single base, so this may be a read error. The chain joins TRBV18 to TRBJ1-2, with D tentatively TRBD1 (6 bases). The V gene lost 2 bases and the J gene lost 7 bases, with 23 bases spanning the gap. Germline CDR1 KGHSH, CDR2 LQKENI. The CDR3 runs 17 residues. CDR3 sequence (DNA): TGTGCCAGCTCACCATTACGGGACAAGTTTCGGCCAAGTGGCTACACCTTC. Translation gives CASSPLRDKFRPSGYTF.

This chain connects TRBV7-9 to TRBJ2-3; the match to TRBD1 covers 8 bases. Germline V gene data show CDR1 as SEHNR and CDR2 as FQNEAQ (reference sequence). This CDR3 contains 16 residues. With 1 base clipped from V and 0 bases from J, the junction kept 3 bases outside the gene matches. The CDR3 here is CASSLGTGSSTDTQYF. The CDR3 DNA reads TGTGCCAGCAGCTTAGGGACAGGGTCTAGCACAGATACGCAGTATTTT.

This clonotype was seen ten or more times. The V gene is TRBV18, the J gene TRBJ1-1, with a tentative D call TRBD1 (6 bases). The germline V gene encodes CDR1 KGHSH and CDR2 LQKENI. The CDR3 has 16 residues. Between the trimmed V and J ends, which lost 2 bases and 2 bases, there was a span of 15 bases. As DNA, the CDR3 is TGTGCCAGCTCACCAAGGCGGGGGCTGGATAACACTGAAGCTTTCTTT. Its protein product is CASSPRRGLDNTEAFF.

J is TRBJ2-7 and V is TRBV28; tentatively, D is TRBD1 or TRBD2 (5 bases each). Germline lookup yields CDR1 MDHEN and CDR2 SYDVKM. The CDR3 totals 14 residues. V lost 2 bases to trimming and J lost 5 bases, with 13 bases between them. CDR3 nucleotide sequence: TGTGCCAGCAGTTTACGACAGCCCGGGGACGAGCAGTACTTC. Amino acids: CASSLRQPGDEQYF. The full variable domain, completed using reference TRBV28 and TRBJ2-7, is DVKVTQSSRYLVKRTGEKVFLECVQDMDHENMFWYRQDPGLGLRLIYFSYDVKMKEKGDIPEGYSVSREKKERFSLILESASTNQTSMYLCASSLRQPGDEQYFGPGTRLTVT.

The chain joins TRBV7-8 to TRBJ1-1; no clear D. The CDR3 is made up of 14 amino acids. The ends were cut back, 0 bases at V and 5 bases at J, with 10 bases in the middle. Germline assignment: CDR1 SGHVS and CDR2 FQNEAQ. The CDR3 DNA sequence: TGTGCCAGCAGCTTAGCCTTTGGGGATACTGAAGCTTTCTTT. As protein: CASSLAFGDTEAFF.

This clonotype was seen many times. The gene calls are TRBV5-5 and TRBJ2-3; 11 positions match TRBD2. The J segment lost 2 bases and the V segment lost 7 bases, leaving 9 bases of the junction unmatched. This CDR3 has 16 residues. Germline loops: CDR1 SGHKS, CDR2 YYEKEE (reference sequence). CDR3 in DNA: TGTGCCAGCCGACCCTTAGCGGGGGGGGTCACAGATACGCAGTATTTT. It translates to CASRPLAGGVTDTQYF.

This clonotype occurred many times. The V call is TRBV28, the J call TRBJ1-2; D is uncertain. CDR1 and CDR2 from the germline V gene are MDHEN and SYDVKM. The CDR3 consists of 12 residues. Trimming pared 9 bases from V and 8 bases from J, leaving 16 bases between. CDR3 sequence: CASHGTQRGYTF. The CDR3 DNA is TGTGCCAGTCACGGAACGCAAAGGGGCTACACCTTC.

V and J are TRBV5-1 and TRBJ2-3; D is undetermined. Between the trimmed V and J ends, which lost 6 bases and 3 bases, there was a span of 14 bases. There are 14 residues in the CDR3. Germline V gene lookup returns CDR1 SGHRS and CDR2 YFSETQ. In DNA form, the CDR3 reads TGCGCCAGCAAACTCTCAGGTCAAACAGATACGCAGTATTTT. Amino acid sequence: CASKLSGQTDTQYF.

The table lists this clonotype with many counts. This rearrangement joins TRBV12-3 or TRBV12-4 to TRBJ2-3, with unresolved D. The CDR3 is 14 residues long. V dropped 3 bases and J dropped 3 bases, with 10 bases sitting between them. The CDR3 loop is CASSLSKITDTQYF. The CDR3, as DNA: TGTGCCAGCAGTTTGAGCAAGATTACAGATACGCAGTATTTT.

With respect to this clonotype: A much larger clonotype is one base distant, so this may be a read error. Lacking the conserved final phenylalanine or tryptophan, this CDR3 likely reflects a read error. This chain joins TRBV6-1 and TRBJ1-3; D unclear. CDR1 is MNHNS, CDR2 SASEGT, per germline. With 6 bases removed from V and 2 bases from J, the gap between germline ends came to 8 bases. The CDR3 covers 13 residues. The CDR3 region has the DNA TGTGCCAGCAGCTTCAGGCCTGGAAACACCATATATTCT. Its translation is CASSFRPGNTIYS.

There are a few counts of this clonotype. The chain carries TRBV19 and TRBJ2-2; perhaps TRBD1 as D (6 bases). Trimming left V 8 bases short and J 7 bases short, with 14 bases between. Germline V gene sequence: CDR1 LNHDA, CDR2 SQIVND (reference sequence). The CDR3 contains 13 residues. The CDR3 nucleotides read TGTGCCAGTCGTCACAGGGTGGTCGGGGAGCTGTTTTTT. It is translated as CASRHRVVGELFF.

This chain's CDR3 is CSASPDSPDQPQHF. The CDR3 DNA is TGCAGTGCTAGCCCGGACAGCCCAGATCAGCCCCAGCATTTT. The V gene is TRBV20-1, the J gene TRBJ1-5; D perhaps matches TRBD1 (6 bases). The germline gives CDR1 DFQATT, CDR2 SNEGSKA (reference sequence). V lost 3 bases and J 5 bases, leaving 14 bases between the germline ends. The length of the CDR3 is 14 residues.

At least ten counts were recorded for this clonotype. For the CDR3, the DNA is TGTGCCAGCAGCTCAAACGTCATCTCGTGGGATACGCAGTATTTT. Its translation is CASSSNVISWDTQYF. The chain uses TRBV7-2 and TRBJ2-3; no firm D call. The CDR3 loop spans 15 amino acids. CDR1 is SGHTA, CDR2 FQGNSA, per germline. Trimming took off 4 bases at V and 6 bases at J, with 17 bases between the two ends.

V and J are TRBV7-9 and TRBJ2-1; D may be TRBD2 (6 bases). Germline loops: CDR1 SEHNR, CDR2 FQNEAQ (reference sequence). CDR3 length: 14 amino acids. V lost 7 bases, J lost 4 bases, and 14 bases lay in between. This chain's CDR3 is CASTKPGDYNEQFF. Here the CDR3 DNA reads TGTGCCAGCACTAAACCGGGGGATTACAATGAGCAGTTCTTC.

This clonotype was found many times. This chain uses TRBV6-1 with TRBJ1-4; 8 positions match TRBD1. V lost 6 bases and J lost 6; bases outside the gene matches: 6. Germline CDR1 MNHNS, CDR2 SASEGT. The CDR3 extends over 14 amino acids. CDR3 protein: CASRKQGVYEKLFF. CDR3 DNA sequence: TGTGCCAGCAGGAAACAGGGGGTGTATGAAAAACTGTTTTTT.

This clonotype was found many times. CDR3 nucleotides: TGTGCCAGCAGTCTCACCGGGACAGACTACGAGCAGTACTTC. Amino acid sequence: CASSLTGTDYEQYF. V usage is TRBV27 and J usage is TRBJ2-7, with 7 bases identical to TRBD1. CDR1 MNHEY and CDR2 SMNVEV come from the germline V gene (reference sequence). The CDR3 totals 14 residues. V shed 5 bases and J 3 bases; nucleotides not matched to a gene: 7.

This chain links TRBV28 with TRBJ2-7; 9 positions match TRBD1. Germline CDR1 reads MDHEN; CDR2 reads SYDVKM. The CDR3 runs to 15 residues. The ends lost 6 bases at V and 4 bases at J; junction bases unmatched: 10. The CDR3 spells CASSRPGQGLYEQYF. CDR3 bases: TGTGCCAGCAGCCGGCCGGGACAGGGACTTTACGAGCAGTACTTC.

This clonotype was observed at least ten times. The chain employs TRBV11-2 and TRBJ1-4, with TRBD1 identical over 8 bases. This CDR3 comprises 15 residues. Germline-derived CDR1 and CDR2 are SGHAT and FQNNGV. The trim removed 4 bases at V and 7 bases at J, leaving 8 bases unmatched. CDR3 nucleotides: TGTGCCAGCAGCTCGGGGGACAGGAGGGGTGAAAAACTGTTTTTT. It translates to CASSSGDRRGEKLFF.

This clonotype was detected ten times or more. The rearrangement uses TRBV20-1 and TRBJ2-3; TRBD2 matches 15 bases. CDR1 DFQATT and CDR2 SNEGSKA come from the germline V gene (reference sequence). CDR3 length: 16 residues. V was clipped by 6 bases and J by 5 bases; unmatched bases: 9. The CDR3 protein is CSAPGLAGGIKDTQYF. The CDR3 DNA reads as TGCAGTGCACCCGGACTAGCGGGGGGGATTAAAGATACGCAGTATTTT.

This clonotype has more than one count but fewer than ten. The chain carries TRBV7-9 and TRBJ2-5, with D possibly matching TRBD1 (6 bases). Trimming pared 8 bases from V and 5 bases from J, leaving 21 bases between. In germline, CDR1 is SEHNR, CDR2 FQNEAQ (reference sequence). The length of the CDR3 is 15 residues. CDR3 residues: CASGFPPQGSETQYF. The CDR3 bases are TGTGCCAGCGGGTTCCCCCCGCAGGGGTCGGAGACCCAGTACTTC.

This clonotype was recorded many times. This chain joins TRBV4-2 and TRBJ2-1; D may match TRBD1 or TRBD2 (6 bases each). Trimming took off 1 base at V and 7 bases at J, with 14 bases between the two ends. In germline, CDR1 is LGHNA, CDR2 YNFKEQ. The CDR3 contains 15 residues. CDR3 DNA sequence: TGTGCCAGCAGCCAAGGATCGGGGGCTCGGAATGAGCAGTTCTTC. Its translation is CASSQGSGARNEQFF.

The chain employs TRBV19 and TRBJ2-1, with D hard to call. The CDR3 is made up of 15 amino acids. Trimming removed 3 bases from V and 0 bases from J, with 9 bases in between. From germline, CDR1 is LNHDA and CDR2 SQIVND (reference sequence). This CDR3 is CASSIRATSYNEQFF. The CDR3 nucleotides are TGTGCCAGTAGTATCCGAGCTACCTCCTACAATGAGCAGTTCTTC.

This clonotype was recorded many times. The J gene is TRBJ1-2, the V gene TRBV4-1; the D gene is possibly TRBD1 (6 bases). The CDR3 totals 16 residues. The V end was cut by 6 bases, the J end by 7 bases, with 24 bases between. CDR1 is MGHRA, CDR2 YSYEKL, per germline. As DNA, the CDR3 is TGCGCCAGCAGGCCCATTACAGGGTCGCGGGCCTCTGGCTACACCTTC. It encodes CASRPITGSRASGYTF.

This clonotype has at least ten counts. CDR3 amino acids: CASSHRGVLNTEAFF. CDR3 coding DNA: TGTGCCAGCAGTCACAGGGGAGTTTTGAACACTGAAGCTTTCTTT. This chain joins TRBV28 and TRBJ1-1; TRBD1 aligns across 7 bases. In germline, CDR1 is MDHEN, CDR2 SYDVKM. The V gene end was trimmed by 5 bases and the J gene end by 0 bases; junction bases not matched to a gene: 6. CDR3 length equals 15 residues.

This clonotype came up many times. This chain connects TRBV19 to TRBJ2-1; D not resolved. Between the trimmed V and J ends, which lost 3 bases and 3 bases, there was a span of 6 bases. The CDR3 runs 13 residues. Germline V CDR1 and CDR2: LNHDA, SQIVND (reference sequence). The chain's CDR3 is CASSIKSYNEQFF. In DNA, the CDR3 is TGTGCCAGTAGTATTAAGAGCTACAATGAGCAGTTCTTC.